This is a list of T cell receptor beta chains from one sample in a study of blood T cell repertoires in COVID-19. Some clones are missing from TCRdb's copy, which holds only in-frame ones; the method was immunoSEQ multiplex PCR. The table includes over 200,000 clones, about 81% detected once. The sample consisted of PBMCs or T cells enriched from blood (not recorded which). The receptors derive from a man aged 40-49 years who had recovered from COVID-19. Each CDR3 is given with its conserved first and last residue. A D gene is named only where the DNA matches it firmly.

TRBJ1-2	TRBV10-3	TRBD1	TGTGCCATCAGCGCCTTTGACAGGGAAAATGGCTACACCTTC	CAISAFDRENGYTF
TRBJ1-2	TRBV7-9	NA	TGTGCCAGCAGCCAAGGACAGTTAGGTGACTATGGCTACACCTTC	CASSQGQLGDYGYTF
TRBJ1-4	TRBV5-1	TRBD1	TGCGCCAGCAGCGCCAGTGGACAGGGTACGGAAAAACTGTTTTTT	CASSASGQGTEKLFF
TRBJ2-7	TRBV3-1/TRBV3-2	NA	TGTGCCAGCAGACCCTCGTCGGCAGGCTACGAGCAGTACTTC	CASRPSSAGYEQYF
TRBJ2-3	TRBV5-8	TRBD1	TGTGCCAGCAGCTTAGGGACAGGGAAGTACGATACGCAGTATTTT	CASSLGTGKYDTQYF
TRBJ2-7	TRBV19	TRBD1	TGTGCCAGTAGTATACCCCGGGACAGGCCCTACGAGCAGTACTTC	CASSIPRDRPYEQYF
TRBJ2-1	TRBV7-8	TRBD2	TGTGCCAGCAGCTACGGACTAGCTGGCACGAGAGGGAGCGACAATGAGCAGTTCTTC	CASSYGLAGTRGSDNEQFF
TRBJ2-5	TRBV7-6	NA	TGTGCCAGCAGGGGTACAGGTTTTCCAGAGACCCAGTACTTC	CASRGTGFPETQYF
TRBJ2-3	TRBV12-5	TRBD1	TGTGCTAGTGGTTTGGGACAGGGTAGCACAGATACGCAGTATTTT	CASGLGQGSTDTQYF
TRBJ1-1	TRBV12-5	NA	TGTGCTAGTGGCCTCCAGGGCTACACTGAAGCTTTCTTT	CASGLQGYTEAFF